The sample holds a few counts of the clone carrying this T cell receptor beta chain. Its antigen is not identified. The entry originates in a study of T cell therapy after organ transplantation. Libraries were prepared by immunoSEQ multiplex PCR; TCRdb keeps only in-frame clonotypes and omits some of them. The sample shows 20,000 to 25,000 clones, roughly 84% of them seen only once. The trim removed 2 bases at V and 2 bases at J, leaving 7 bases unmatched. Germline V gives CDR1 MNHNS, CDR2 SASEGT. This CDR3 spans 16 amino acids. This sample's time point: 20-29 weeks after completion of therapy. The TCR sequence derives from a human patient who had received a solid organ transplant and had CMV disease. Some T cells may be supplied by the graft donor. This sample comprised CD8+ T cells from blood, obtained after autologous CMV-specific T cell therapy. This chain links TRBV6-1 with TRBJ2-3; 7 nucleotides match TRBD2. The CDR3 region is CASSENPGGPTDTQYF. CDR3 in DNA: TGTGCCAGCAGTGAAAACCCGGGGGGTCCCACAGATACGCAGTATTTT.